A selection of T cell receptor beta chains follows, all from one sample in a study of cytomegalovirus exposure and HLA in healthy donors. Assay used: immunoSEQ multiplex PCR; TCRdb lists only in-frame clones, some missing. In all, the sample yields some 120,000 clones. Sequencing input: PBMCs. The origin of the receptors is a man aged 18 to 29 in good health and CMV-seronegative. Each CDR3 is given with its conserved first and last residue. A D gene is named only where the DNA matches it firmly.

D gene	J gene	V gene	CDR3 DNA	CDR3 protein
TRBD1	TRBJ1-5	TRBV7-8	TGTGCCAGCAGCCAACAATCGACAGGGGGTCCTCGCAATCAGCCCCAGCATTTT	CASSQQSTGGPRNQPQHF
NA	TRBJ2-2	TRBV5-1	TGCGTCAGCAGATTACTAGGGACCGGGGAGCTGTTTTTT	CVSRLLGTGELFF
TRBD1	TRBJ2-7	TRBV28	TGTGCCAGCAGCCCGGACAGGGGGCGGTACGAGCAGTACTTC	CASSPDRGRYEQYF
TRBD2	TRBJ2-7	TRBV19	TGTGCCAGTAGTCCCCCACTAGCGGGAGCCCGTTCGGGCTACGAGCAGTACTTC	CASSPPLAGARSGYEQYF
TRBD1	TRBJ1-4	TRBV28	TGTGCCGGCCAGGGACAGCTTAATGAAAAACTGTTTTTT	CAGQGQLNEKLFF
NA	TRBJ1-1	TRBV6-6	TGTGCCAGCAGTTACTCGACAGGTCCCCCTGAAGCTTTCTTT	CASSYSTGPPEAFF
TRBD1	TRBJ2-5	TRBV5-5	TGTGCCAGCAGCTTGGGACAGGGGGCAGGTGGAGAGACCCAGTACTTC	CASSLGQGAGGETQYF
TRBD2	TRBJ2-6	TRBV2	TGTGCCAGACTAGCGGGAGGGGTCTCTGGGGCCAACGTCCTGACTTTC	CARLAGGVSGANVLTF
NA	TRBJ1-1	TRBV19	TGTGCCAGTAGCTTTAATAGATTGAACACTGAAGCTTTCTTT	CASSFNRLNTEAFF
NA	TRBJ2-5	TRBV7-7	TGTGCTAGCAGCCCTAGTCGGGGGGCGGAGACCCAGTACTTC	CASSPSRGAETQYF
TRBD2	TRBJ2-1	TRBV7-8	TGTGCCAGCAGCCTACAGACTAGCACCTACAATGAGCAGTTCTTC	CASSLQTSTYNEQFF
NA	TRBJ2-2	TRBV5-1	TGCGCCAGCAGCTTCCCGGGGTACACCGGGGAGCTGTTTTTT	CASSFPGYTGELFF
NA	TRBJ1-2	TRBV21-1	TGTGCCAGCAGCCCCGGGGAAACAGAAACCTATGGCTACACCTTC	CASSPGETETYGYTF
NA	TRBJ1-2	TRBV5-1	TGCGCCAGCAGCCGAGGATGGGGGCTCCCGTTGGACTACACCTTC	CASSRGWGLPLDYTF
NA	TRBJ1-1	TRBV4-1	TGCGCCAGCAGCCAAGGTAGCACTGAAGCTTTCTTT	CASSQGSTEAFF
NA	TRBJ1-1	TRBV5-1	TGCGCCAGCAGCTTTAAAGGGGGGGCGAACACTGAAGCTTTCTTT	CASSFKGGANTEAFF
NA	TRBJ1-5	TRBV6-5	TGTGCCAGCAGCTCCGGCGGGGTTAGCAATCAGCCCCAGCATTTT	CASSSGGVSNQPQHF
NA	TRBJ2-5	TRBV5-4	TGTGCCAGCAGCTTGCAACCGGGACAAGAGACCCAGTACTTC	CASSLQPGQETQYF
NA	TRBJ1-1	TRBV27	TGTGCCAGCAGTTTACTACCCGACAGAAGCACTGAAGCTTTCTTT	CASSLLPDRSTEAFF
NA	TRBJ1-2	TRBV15	TGTGCCACCGGCCAGGACGCTTCAAGAGGGGGCTACACCTTC	CATGQDASRGGYTF
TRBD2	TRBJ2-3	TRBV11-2	TGTGCCAGCAGCTTCGAGCGGGGGCCGGCAGATACGCAGTATTTT	CASSFERGPADTQYF
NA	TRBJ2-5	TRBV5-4	TGTGCCAGCAGCTTGGTGAACTCCCAAGAGACCCAGTACTTC	CASSLVNSQETQYF
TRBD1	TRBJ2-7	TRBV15	TGTGCCACCAGCGGGAAGTCCGGGACAGGCTACGAGCAGTACTTC	CATSGKSGTGYEQYF
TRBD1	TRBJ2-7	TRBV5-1	TGCGCCAGCAGCTTGGGGGGACAGTACGACGAGCAGTACTTC	CASSLGGQYDEQYF
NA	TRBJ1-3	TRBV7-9	TGTGCCAGCAGCTTCGCGCCCATCTCTGGAAACACCATATATTTT	CASSFAPISGNTIYF
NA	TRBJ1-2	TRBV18	TGTGCCAGCTCACCCAGCACAGGGCACAACTATGGCTACACCTTC	CASSPSTGHNYGYTF
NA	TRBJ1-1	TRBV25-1	TGTGCCAGCACCTCCGGGAACACTGAAGCTTTCTTT	CASTSGNTEAFF
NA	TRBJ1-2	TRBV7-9	TGTGCCAGCAGCTTAATTCTGCGAGGGGAGGGATACGGCTACACCTTC	CASSLILRGEGYGYTF
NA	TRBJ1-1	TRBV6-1	TGTGCCAGCGTGCCCCCCACGGGTAACACTGAAGCTTTCTTT	CASVPPTGNTEAFF
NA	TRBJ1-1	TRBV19	TGTGCCAGTAGTAATAAAAGGGGCTTTGACACTGAAGCTTTCTTT	CASSNKRGFDTEAFF
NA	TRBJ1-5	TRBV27	TGTGCCAGCAGTCACGGGAGTTTAGAGCCCCAGCATTTT	CASSHGSLEPQHF
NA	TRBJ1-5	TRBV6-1	TGTGCCAGCAGTGACAGGGTTATGGGCAATCAGCCCCAGCATTTT	CASSDRVMGNQPQHF
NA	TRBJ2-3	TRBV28	TGTGCCAGCAGTCCCCCGAATAGGAGAGATACGCAGTATTTT	CASSPPNRRDTQYF
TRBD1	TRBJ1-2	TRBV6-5	TGTGCCAGCAGTTACACGGGGACAGTGAACTATGGCTACACCTTC	CASSYTGTVNYGYTF
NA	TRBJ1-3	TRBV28	TGTGCCAGCAGGACGACAGGCTCTGGAAACACCATATATTTT	CASRTTGSGNTIYF
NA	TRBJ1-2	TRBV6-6	TGTGCCAGCAGAATTACGGGCCAGGGTGGGAGCTACACCTTC	CASRITGQGGSYTF
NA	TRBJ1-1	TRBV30	TGTGCCTGGATCGGGTTGGCAGGGCGGTACACTGAAGCTTTCTTT	CAWIGLAGRYTEAFF
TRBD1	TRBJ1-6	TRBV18	TGTGCCAGCTCACCACTAGACCGGGACAGGGGGACACCCCTCCACTTT	CASSPLDRDRGTPLHF
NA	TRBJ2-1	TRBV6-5	TGTGCCAGCAGTTACTTGAAGCGGTACAATGAGCAGTTCTTC	CASSYLKRYNEQFF
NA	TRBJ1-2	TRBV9	TGTGCCAGCAGCGTTTCAGGGAAAGGGTCTACCTATGGCTACACCTTC	CASSVSGKGSTYGYTF
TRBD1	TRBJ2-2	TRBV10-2	TGCGCCAGCAATACTCGGACAGGGACGGTCGGGGAGCTGTTTTTT	CASNTRTGTVGELFF
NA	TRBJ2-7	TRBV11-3	TGTGCCAGCAGCTTAGCGGGAGATAGATACGAGCAGTACTTC	CASSLAGDRYEQYF